Below are 6 T cell receptor beta chains sequenced from a single sample in a study of OX40 agonist ivuxolimab in advanced cancers. Assay used: immunoSEQ multiplex PCR; TCRdb lists only in-frame clones, some missing. This sample carries 66,000 or so clones, 70% to 80% of them seen once, and the ten largest clones take 1.6%. The specimen was CD4+ or CD8+ T cells sorted from blood, collected in a trial of the OX40 agonist ivuxolimab. These receptors were taken from an adult with an advanced solid tumor such as melanoma, head and neck, liver or kidney cancer.

This chain links TRBV18 with TRBJ2-7; 8 bases map to TRBD1. This CDR3 is built from 13 residues. CDR1 is KGHSH and CDR2 is LQKENI in the germline V gene. J was trimmed by 3 bases and V by 6 bases; bases with no gene match: 4. CDR3 loop: CASSLGQGYEQYF. DNA of the CDR3: TGTGCCAGCTCTCTCGGACAGGGCTACGAGCAGTACTTC.

This sequence joins TRBV18 and TRBJ2-6, with D unresolved. V lost 4 bases and J lost 2, with 6 bases in between. Looked up from germline, CDR1 is KGHSH and CDR2 is LQKENI. The CDR3 contains 14 residues. This chain's CDR3 is CASSRGTGANVLTF. Written as DNA, the CDR3 is TGTGCCAGCTCACGGGGAACTGGGGCCAACGTCCTGACTTTC. The variable domain in full, completed from reference TRBV18 and TRBJ2-6, reads NAGVMQNPRHLVRRRGQEARLRCSPMKGHSHVYWYRQLPEEGLKFMVYLQKENIIDESGMPKERFSAEFPKEGPSILRIQQVVRGDSAAYFCASSRGTGANVLTFGAGSRLTVL.

The chain is built from TRBV6-5 and TRBJ1-6; D possibly corresponds to TRBD1 (6 bases). V lost 2 bases, J lost 5 bases, and 13 bases lay in between. Per germline, CDR1 MNHEY and CDR2 SVGAGI. The CDR3 totals 16 residues. The CDR3 sequence is CASSYITGLDNSPLHF. In nucleotides, the CDR3 is TGTGCCAGCAGTTACATCACAGGGTTAGATAATTCACCCCTCCACTTT.

V and J are TRBV15 and TRBJ1-4, with D possibly matching TRBD1 (5 bases). CDR1 LNHNV and CDR2 YYDKDF come from the germline V gene (reference sequence). The CDR3 is 16 residues long. Trimming removed 8 bases at V and 0 bases at J, with 16 bases between. In DNA form, the CDR3 reads TGTGCCACCCGGATCGGACAAGCGGCAACTAATGAAAAACTGTTTTTT. This codes for CATRIGQAATNEKLFF.

The chain links TRBV27 to TRBJ2-1, with TRBD2 identical over 9 bases. The CDR3 has 14 amino acids. V was pared by 8 bases and J by 7 bases, with 9 bases of the junction left unmatched. Germline-derived CDR1 and CDR2 are MNHEY and SMNVEV (reference sequence). The CDR3 reads CASGRGSGRNEQFF. CDR3 bases: TGTGCCAGCGGCCGGGGTAGCGGGAGAAATGAGCAGTTCTTC.

The chain has TRBV11-2 and TRBJ2-2; D is possibly TRBD1 or TRBD2 (5 bases each). The CDR3 contains 15 residues. Trimming left V 2 bases short and J 6 bases short, with 13 bases between. Germline V CDR1 and CDR2: SGHAT, FQNNGV. The CDR3 sequence: CASSLRGRSSGELFF. The DNA for the CDR3 is TGTGCCAGCAGCTTACGGGGCAGATCGTCCGGGGAGCTGTTTTTT.